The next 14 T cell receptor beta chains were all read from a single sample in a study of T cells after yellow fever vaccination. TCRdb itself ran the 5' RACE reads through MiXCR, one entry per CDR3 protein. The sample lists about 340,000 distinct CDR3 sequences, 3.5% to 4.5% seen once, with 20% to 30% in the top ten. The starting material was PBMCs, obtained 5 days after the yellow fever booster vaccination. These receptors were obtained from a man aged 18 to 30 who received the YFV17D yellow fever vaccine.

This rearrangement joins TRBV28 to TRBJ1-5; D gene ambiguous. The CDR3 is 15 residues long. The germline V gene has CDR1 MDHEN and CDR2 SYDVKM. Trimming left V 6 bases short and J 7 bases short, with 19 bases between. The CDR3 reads CASSPSGRSGQPQHF. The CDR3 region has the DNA TGTGCCAGCAGCCCCTCGGGCAGGTCGGGACAGCCCCAGCATTTT.

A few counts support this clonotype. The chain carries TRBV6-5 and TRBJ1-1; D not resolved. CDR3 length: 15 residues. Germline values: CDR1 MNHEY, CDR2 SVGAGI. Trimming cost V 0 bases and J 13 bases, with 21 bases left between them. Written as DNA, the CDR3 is TGTGCCAGCAGTTACTCGTACGGCTCTGTTTTTGACGTTTTCTTT. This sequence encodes CASSYSYGSVFDVFF.

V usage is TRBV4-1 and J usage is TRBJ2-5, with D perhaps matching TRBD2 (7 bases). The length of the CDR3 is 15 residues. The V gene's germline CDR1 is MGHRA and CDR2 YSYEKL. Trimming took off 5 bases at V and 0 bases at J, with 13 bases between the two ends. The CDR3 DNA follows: TGCGCCAGCAGCTCCGAGGGGGGGTACCAAGAGACCCAGTACTTC. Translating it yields CASSSEGGYQETQYF.

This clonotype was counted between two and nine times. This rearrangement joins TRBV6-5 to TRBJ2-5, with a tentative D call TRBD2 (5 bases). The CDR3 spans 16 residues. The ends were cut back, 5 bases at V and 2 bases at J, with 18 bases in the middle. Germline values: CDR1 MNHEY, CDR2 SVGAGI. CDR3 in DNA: TGTGCCAGCAGTCAAGAGTCGGGGAGTTGGCAAGAGACCCAGTACTTC. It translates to CASSQESGSWQETQYF.

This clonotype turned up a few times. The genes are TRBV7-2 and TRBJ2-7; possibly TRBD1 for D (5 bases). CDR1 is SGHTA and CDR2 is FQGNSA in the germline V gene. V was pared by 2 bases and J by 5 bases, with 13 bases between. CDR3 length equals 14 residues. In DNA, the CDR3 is TGTGCCAGCAGCTTAAAAACAGGTCCAGACGAGCAGTACTTC. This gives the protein CASSLKTGPDEQYF. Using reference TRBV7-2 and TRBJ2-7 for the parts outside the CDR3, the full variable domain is GAGVSQSPSNKVTEKGKDVELRCDPISGHTALYWYRQSLGQGLEFLIYFQGNSAPDKSGLPSDRFSAERTGGSVSTLTIQRTQQEDSAVYLCASSLKTGPDEQYFGPGTRLTVT.

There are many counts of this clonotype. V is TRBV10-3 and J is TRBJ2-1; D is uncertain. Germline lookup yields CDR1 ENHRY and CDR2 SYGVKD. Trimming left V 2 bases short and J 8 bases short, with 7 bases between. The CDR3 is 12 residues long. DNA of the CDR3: TGTGCCATCAGTGAGCCTGGGGATGAGCAGTTCTTC. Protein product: CAISEPGDEQFF.

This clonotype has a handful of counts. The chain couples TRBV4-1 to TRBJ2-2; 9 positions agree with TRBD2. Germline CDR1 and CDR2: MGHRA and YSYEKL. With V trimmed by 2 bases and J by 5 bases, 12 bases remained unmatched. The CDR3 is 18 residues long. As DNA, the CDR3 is TGCGCCAGCAGCCAAATGGTGGCAAGCGGGGGGTTTACCGGGGAGCTGTTTTTT. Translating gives CASSQMVASGGFTGELFF.

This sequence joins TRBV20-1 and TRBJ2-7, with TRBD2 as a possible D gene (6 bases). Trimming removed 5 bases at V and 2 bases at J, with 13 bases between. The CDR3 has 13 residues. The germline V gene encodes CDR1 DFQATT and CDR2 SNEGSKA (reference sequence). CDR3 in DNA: TGCAGTGCTGGGGAGGCAGCTGCCTACGAGCAGTACGTC. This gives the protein CSAGEAAAYEQYV.

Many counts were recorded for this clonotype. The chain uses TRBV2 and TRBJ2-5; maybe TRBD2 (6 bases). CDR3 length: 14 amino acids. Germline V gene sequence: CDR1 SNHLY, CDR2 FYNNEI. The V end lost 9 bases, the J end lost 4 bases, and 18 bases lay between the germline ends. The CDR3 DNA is TGTGCCAGTTATAGCGTGGGAGGCGGAGAGACCCAGTACTTC. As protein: CASYSVGGGETQYF. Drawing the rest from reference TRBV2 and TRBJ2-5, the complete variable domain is EPEVTQTPSHQVTQMGQEVILRCVPISNHLYFYWYRQILGQKVEFLVSFYNNEISEKSEIFDDQFSVERPDGSNFTLKIRSTKLEDSAMYFCASYSVGGGETQYFGPGTRLLVL.

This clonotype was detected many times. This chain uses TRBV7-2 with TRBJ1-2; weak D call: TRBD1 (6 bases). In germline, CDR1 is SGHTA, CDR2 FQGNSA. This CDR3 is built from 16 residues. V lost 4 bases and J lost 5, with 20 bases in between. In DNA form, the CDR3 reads TGTGCCAGCAGCTACTGGGGGGGGGCTGACTGGTATGGCTACACCTTC. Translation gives CASSYWGGADWYGYTF.

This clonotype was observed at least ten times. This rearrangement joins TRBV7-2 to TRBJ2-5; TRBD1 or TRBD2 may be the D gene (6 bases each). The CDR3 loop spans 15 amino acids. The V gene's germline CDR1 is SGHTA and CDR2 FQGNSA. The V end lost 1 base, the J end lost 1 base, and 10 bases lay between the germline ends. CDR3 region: CASSLGGGPQETQYF. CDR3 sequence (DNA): TGTGCCAGCAGCTTAGGTGGGGGGCCCCAAGAGACCCAGTACTTC.

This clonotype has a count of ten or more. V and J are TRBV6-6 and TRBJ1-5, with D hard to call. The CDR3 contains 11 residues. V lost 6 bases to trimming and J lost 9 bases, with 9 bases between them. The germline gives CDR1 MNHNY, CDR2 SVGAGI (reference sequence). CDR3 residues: CASSPWGPQHF. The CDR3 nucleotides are TGTGCCAGCAGCCCTTGGGGGCCCCAGCATTTT.

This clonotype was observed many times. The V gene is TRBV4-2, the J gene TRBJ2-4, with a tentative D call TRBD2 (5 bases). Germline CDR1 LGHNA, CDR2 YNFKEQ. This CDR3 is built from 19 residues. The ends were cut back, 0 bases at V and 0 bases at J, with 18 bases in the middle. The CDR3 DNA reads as TGTGCCAGCAGCCAAGATTACTTGGGTGGGGAGCTAGCCAAAAACATTCAGTACTTC. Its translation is CASSQDYLGGELAKNIQYF.

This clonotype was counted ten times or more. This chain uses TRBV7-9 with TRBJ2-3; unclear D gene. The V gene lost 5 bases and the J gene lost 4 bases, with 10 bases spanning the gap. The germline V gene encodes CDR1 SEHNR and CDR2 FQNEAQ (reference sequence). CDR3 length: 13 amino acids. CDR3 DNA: TGTGCCAGCAGCCCCAGGACCGCAGATACGCAGTATTTT. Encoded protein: CASSPRTADTQYF.